The 24 T cell receptor beta chains reported below all come from one sample, sequenced in a study of post-analysis software for immune sequencing data. Study-level points and caveats: Controls showed lower frequencies than patients for roughly five TRBV segments, and TRBV5-6, TRBV5-1 and TRBV20-1 were among these.

Which antigens these TCRs recognize remains unknown. Prepared libraries of TCR beta cDNA carried unique molecular identifiers. TCRdb called the PCR reads again in MiXCR, with one record for every CDR3 protein. The repertoire holds 450,000 to 650,000 distinct CDR3 sequences, with 40% to 50% as singletons. The sequencing sample was made of blood. The receptors were gathered from a girl aged 5 to 17 with multiple sclerosis.

The table lists this clonotype with a few counts. J is TRBJ2-3 and V is TRBV6-1, with 14 bases fitting TRBD2. In germline, CDR1 is MNHNS, CDR2 SASEGT. The CDR3 consists of 16 residues. The junction had 4 bases not matched to a gene; V was cut back by 6 bases and J by 2 bases. The CDR3 sequence is CASSRTSGGTTDTQYF. In DNA form, the CDR3 reads TGTGCCAGCAGCCGGACTAGCGGGGGGACCACAGATACGCAGTATTTT.

To note about this clonotype: An end of the junction does not agree with germline; a read error may underlie this. The rearrangement links TRBV11-1 to TRBJ2-1; TRBD2 might be the D (6 bases). CDR1 SGHAT and CDR2 FQDESV come from the germline V gene (reference sequence). The CDR3 sequence is 15 residues long. The CDR3 sequence is CVSSPRRAEKNEQFF. CDR3 DNA sequence: TGTGTCAGCAGCCCCCGGAGGGCCGAAAAAAATGAGCAGTTCTTC.

The chain employs TRBV7-9 and TRBJ2-7, with D tentatively TRBD1 or TRBD2 (5 bases each). The V gene's germline CDR1 is SEHNR and CDR2 FQNEAQ (reference sequence). Trimming pared 4 bases from V and 2 bases from J, leaving 9 bases between. This CDR3 is 13 amino acids long. Here the CDR3 DNA reads TGTGCCAGCAGCTGGGACCCAACCTACGAGCAGTACTTC. Its protein product is CASSWDPTYEQYF.

Worth noting for this clonotype: The CDR3 does not close with the conserved phenylalanine or tryptophan, likely indicating a read error. J is TRBJ1-5 and V is TRBV25-1; 9 bases fit TRBD1. After removal of 3 bases from V and 1 base from J, the junction contained 1 base not matched to a gene. CDR1 MGHDK and CDR2 SYGVNS come from the germline V gene. The CDR3 runs 15 residues. The DNA for the CDR3 is TGTGCCAGCAGTGATGGGACAGGGAGCAATCAGCCCCAGCATGTT. Amino acids: CASSDGTGSNQPQHV.

The chain employs TRBV6-2 or TRBV6-3 and TRBJ2-1; D possibly matches TRBD1 or TRBD2 (5 bases each). V was pared by 4 bases and J by 0 bases, with 22 bases between. This CDR3 region has 19 residues. Germline lookup yields CDR1 MNHEY and CDR2 SVGEGT. The CDR3, as DNA: TGTGCCAGCAGTTTTAGCACCGGGACCCCTTCCCCCTCCTACAATGAGCAGTTCTTC. This gives the protein CASSFSTGTPSPSYNEQFF.

Of note for this clonotype: A read error may explain this, as a much larger clone is one base away. This chain connects TRBV7-9 to TRBJ2-1, with D hard to call. Germline lookup yields CDR1 SEHNR and CDR2 FQNEAQ (reference sequence). V dropped 7 bases and J dropped 5 bases, with 3 bases sitting between them. This CDR3 contains 10 residues. As DNA, the CDR3 is TGTGCCAGCAATAACAATGAGCAGTTCTTC. Amino acids: CASNNNEQFF. The full variable domain, rest sourced from reference TRBV7-9 and TRBJ2-1, is DTGVSQNPRHKITKRGQNVTFRCDPISEHNRLYWYRQTLGQGPEFLTYFQNEAQLEKSRLLSDRFSAERPKGSFSTLEIQRTEQGDSAMYLCASNNNEQFFGPGTRLTVL.

This clonotype was found a few times. The chain combines TRBV12-3 or TRBV12-4 with TRBJ2-1, with TRBD2 matching over 10 bases. J lost 8 bases, V lost 8 bases, and 12 bases had no gene match. This CDR3 comprises 15 residues. CDR3 region: CASSLRASGGDEQFF. CDR3 bases: TGTGCCAGCTCCCTCAGGGCTAGCGGGGGCGATGAGCAGTTCTTC.

This rearrangement joins TRBV7-3 to TRBJ2-3; 7 bases fit TRBD2. The trim removed 5 bases at V and 1 base at J, leaving 15 bases unmatched. CDR1 is SGHTA, CDR2 FQGTGA, per germline. CDR3 size: 18 residues. CDR3 sequence (DNA): TGTGCCAGCAGCGGCGGGAGAGACAGTGATGCTGGCACAGATACGCAGTATTTT. Residues: CASSGGRDSDAGTDTQYF.

This clonotype was seen more than once but under ten times. The rearrangement links TRBV25-1 to TRBJ1-2; D may be TRBD1 (5 bases). Germline CDR1 is MGHDK and CDR2 is SYGVNS. Trimming took off 3 bases at V and 3 bases at J, with 8 bases between the two ends. The CDR3 has 13 amino acids. CDR3 in amino acids: CASSEGRYYGYTF. Here the CDR3 DNA reads TGTGCCAGCAGTGAGGGGCGGTACTATGGCTACACCTTC.

The J gene is TRBJ2-3, the V gene TRBV20-1; 12 bases agree with TRBD2. The CDR3 spans 15 residues. J was trimmed by 5 bases and V by 6 bases; bases with no gene match: 9. The germline V gene has CDR1 DFQATT and CDR2 SNEGSKA (reference sequence). In nucleotides, the CDR3 is TGCAGTGCCATTCAGCTAGCGGGAGGGGGAGATACGCAGTATTTT. It codes for CSAIQLAGGGDTQYF.

V usage is TRBV6-6 and J usage is TRBJ1-6, with 9 bases that match TRBD1. The CDR3 has 15 amino acids. V lost 4 bases and J lost 10; bases outside the gene matches: 8. Germline V gene sequence: CDR1 MNHNY, CDR2 SVGAGI (reference sequence). The CDR3 DNA sequence: TGTGCCAGCAGTTTCCCGACAGGGGGGGACTCACCCCTCCACTTT. Protein product: CASSFPTGGDSPLHF.

This chain joins TRBV9 and TRBJ2-7, with D possibly matching TRBD1 (5 bases). The CDR3 has 17 amino acids. Trimming removed 5 bases at V and 1 base at J, with 22 bases between. Germline CDR1 is SGDLS and CDR2 is YYNGEE. The CDR3 loop reads CASRAYPDTTVSYEQYF. CDR3 bases: TGTGCCAGCAGAGCTTACCCTGATACGACAGTGTCCTACGAGCAGTACTTC.

V is TRBV7-9 and J is TRBJ2-1; 8 bases match TRBD1. CDR3 length: 13 residues. V dropped 6 bases and J dropped 9; count of bases not matched to a gene: 7. The germline CDR1 and CDR2 sequences are SEHNR and FQNEAQ (reference sequence). The CDR3 region is CASRATGEVEQFF. The CDR3 bases are TGTGCCAGCAGAGCGACAGGGGAGGTTGAGCAGTTCTTC.

The rearrangement links TRBV7-9 to TRBJ2-3; perhaps TRBD2 as D (5 bases). Germline V CDR1 and CDR2: SEHNR, FQNEAQ (reference sequence). Trimming cost V 5 bases and J 4 bases, with 16 bases left between them. The CDR3 is 15 amino acids. The CDR3 nucleotides read TGTGCCAGCAGCCTCCGACCTACTAGTTCAGATACGCAGTATTTT. Amino acid sequence: CASSLRPTSSDTQYF.

The chain links TRBV5-6 to TRBJ1-5; unclear D gene. Trimming pared 1 base from V and 4 bases from J, leaving 6 bases between. The germline V gene has CDR1 SGHDT and CDR2 YYEEEE. The length of the CDR3 is 13 residues. The CDR3 nucleotides read TGTGCCAGCAGCTTGTGGCGGAATCAGCCCCAGCATTTT. Protein: CASSLWRNQPQHF.

The rearrangement uses TRBV25-1 and TRBJ2-7, with 9 positions matching TRBD1. Trimming took 8 bases from V and 1 from J; bases not matched to a gene: 6. CDR1 and CDR2 from the germline V gene are MGHDK and SYGVNS. The CDR3 extends over 14 amino acids. This chain's CDR3 is CASLPGTGSYEQYF. The CDR3 DNA reads as TGTGCCAGCCTGCCCGGGACAGGGTCCTACGAGCAGTACTTC.

The chain couples TRBV20-1 to TRBJ2-1, with TRBD2 identical over 13 bases. Germline CDR1 DFQATT, CDR2 SNEGSKA (reference sequence). The junction had 8 bases not matched to a gene; V was cut back by 6 bases and J by 3 bases. The CDR3 consists of 16 residues. The CDR3 sequence is CSARTSGRIGYNEQFF. The CDR3 DNA follows: TGCAGTGCGAGGACTAGCGGGAGAATCGGCTACAATGAGCAGTTCTTC.

The chain joins TRBV18 to TRBJ2-1, with 8 bases matching TRBD2. This CDR3 comprises 17 residues. With V trimmed by 0 bases and J by 7 bases, 11 bases remained unmatched. Germline values: CDR1 KGHSH, CDR2 LQKENI. DNA of the CDR3: TGTGCCAGCTCACCACCGCCCTTGGGCGGGGGGATTAATGAGCAGTTCTTC. As protein: CASSPPPLGGGINEQFF.

This clonotype was counted a few times. This sequence joins TRBV5-4 and TRBJ2-5, with D possibly being TRBD1 (6 bases). V was shortened by 3 bases and J by 5 bases, with 17 bases between the two germline ends. CDR3 length: 15 residues. In germline, CDR1 is SGHNT, CDR2 YYREEE (reference sequence). The CDR3 here is CASSSRDIPGETQYF. Written as DNA, the CDR3 is TGTGCCAGCAGCTCGAGGGACATCCCCGGGGAGACCCAGTACTTC. Together with reference TRBV5-4 and TRBJ2-5, the CDR3 gives the full variable domain: ETGVTQSPTHLIKTRGQQVTLRCSSQSGHNTVSWYQQALGQGPQFIFQYYREEENGRGNFPPRFSGLQFPNYSSELNVNALELDDSALYLCASSSRDIPGETQYFGPGTRLLVL.

This clonotype has only a few counts. In DNA, the CDR3 is TGTGCCAGCAGCCCAACCGGGTGGGATGGCTACACCTTC. Encoded protein: CASSPTGWDGYTF. The chain recombines TRBV12-3 or TRBV12-4 with TRBJ1-2, with unresolved D. CDR3 length: 13 residues. V shed 6 bases and J shed 6 bases, with 14 bases lying between them.

This clonotype was observed a handful of times. The chain employs TRBV29-1 and TRBJ2-3, with 12 bases identical to TRBD2. V lost 1 base and J lost 2; bases outside the gene matches: 4. The germline gives CDR1 SQVTM, CDR2 ANQGSEA. The CDR3 has 16 residues. The CDR3 here is CSVEGRLAGDTDTQYF. CDR3 coding DNA: TGCAGCGTTGAAGGACGACTAGCGGGGGACACAGATACGCAGTATTTT.

The chain carries TRBV7-9 and TRBJ2-5; D gene ambiguous. Near its end, the DNA agrees better with TRBJ2-7, so the J call may be wrong. Germline V gene data show CDR1 as SEHNR and CDR2 as FQNEAQ (reference sequence). The CDR3 runs to 13 residues. CDR3 residues: CASRGPVYYEQYF. DNA of the CDR3: TGTGCCAGCAGAGGACCCGTTTACTACGAGCAGTACTTC.

The chain couples TRBV3-1 to TRBJ1-2; the D is unclear. The V end lost 8 bases, the J end lost 3 bases, and 16 bases lay between the germline ends. CDR3 length equals 14 residues. In germline, CDR1 is LGHDT, CDR2 YNNKEL (reference sequence). CDR3 protein: CASRYGRADYGYTF. The CDR3 DNA sequence: TGTGCCAGCCGGTACGGGAGGGCAGACTATGGCTACACCTTC.

V usage is TRBV12-3 or TRBV12-4 and J usage is TRBJ1-2, with TRBD1 matching over 7 bases. The CDR3 runs to 14 residues. The V and J ends lost 6 bases and 8 bases, in that order; junction bases with no gene match: 12. The CDR3 here is CASSRGAERVGYTF. CDR3 DNA: TGTGCCAGCAGCAGGGGGGCCGAACGCGTCGGCTACACCTTC.